Following are 32 T cell receptor beta chains from one sample sequenced in a study of blood T cell repertoires in COVID-19. Profiling relied on immunoSEQ multiplex PCR, and the TCRdb table lists in-frame clones only, not all of them. The data show approximately 160,000 clones, with around 86% seen just once and 10% to 15% held by the top ten. Sequencing was performed on peripheral blood. These receptors all stem from a man aged 65-85 years who had recovered from COVID-19.

The table lists this clone with a count of one. In DNA, the CDR3 is TGTGCCAGCAGCCAAGGGGCATCTGGAAACACCATATATTTT. This codes for CASSQGASGNTIYF. The rearrangement joins TRBV4-2 to TRBJ1-3, with D hard to call. CDR1 is LGHNA, CDR2 YNFKEQ, per germline. The CDR3 is 14 amino acids. The V and J ends lost 1 base and 1 base respectively, with 5 bases between them.

About this clone itself: This may arise from a read error, as a much more abundant clone is one base away. The gene calls are TRBV11-1 and TRBJ2-1; D is unclear. Germline CDR1 is SGHAT and CDR2 is FQDESV (reference sequence). V dropped 1 base and J dropped 5 bases, with 3 bases sitting between them. This CDR3 is 12 amino acids long. The CDR3 sequence: CASSLVDNEQFF. The CDR3 DNA sequence: TGTGCCAGCAGCTTAGTAGACAATGAGCAGTTCTTC.

This clone came up once. The J gene is TRBJ2-1, the V gene TRBV7-9, with 12 bases identical to TRBD2. This CDR3 contains 15 residues. V shed 5 bases, J shed 13 bases, and the junction held 12 bases outside the gene matches. Germline CDR1 and CDR2: SEHNR and FQNEAQ (reference sequence). The CDR3 reads CASSPGLAGPYSQFF. DNA for the CDR3: TGTGCCAGCAGCCCCGGACTAGCGGGACCCTATAGTCAGTTCTTC. The full variable domain, its missing parts supplied by reference TRBV7-9 and TRBJ2-1, is DTGVSQNPRHKITKRGQNVTFRCDPISEHNRLYWYRQTLGQGPEFLTYFQNEAQLEKSRLLSDRFSAERPKGSFSTLEIQRTEQGDSAMYLCASSPGLAGPYSQFFGPGTRLTVL.

This chain uses TRBV19 with TRBJ1-1; the D gene is possibly TRBD1 (5 bases). This CDR3 has 15 residues. V was cut by 1 base and J by 1 base, with 10 bases left in between. CDR1 and CDR2 from the germline V gene are LNHDA and SQIVND (reference sequence). The CDR3 sequence is CASSIGGVPNTEAFF. CDR3 coding DNA: TGTGCCAGTAGTATAGGGGGGGTGCCGAACACTGAAGCTTTCTTT.

The chain employs TRBV6-5 and TRBJ2-5; 10 bases map to TRBD2. CDR3 length: 15 residues. The J segment lost 4 bases and the V segment lost 4 bases, leaving 6 bases of the junction unmatched. Germline V gene sequence: CDR1 MNHEY, CDR2 SVGAGI. In nucleotides, the CDR3 is TGTGCCAGCAGTTCAGCGGGAGGGCCAGGAGAGACCCAGTACTTC. Amino acid sequence: CASSSAGGPGETQYF.

The chain is built from TRBV14 and TRBJ2-7; TRBD2 aligns across 9 bases. Germline-derived CDR1 and CDR2 are SGHDN and FVKESK. Losses at the gene ends were 1 base for V and 6 bases for J; bases not matched to a gene: 10. The CDR3 is 16 residues long. The CDR3 is CASSQVASGTFREQYF. Here the CDR3 DNA reads TGTGCCAGCAGCCAAGTGGCTAGCGGGACCTTTCGCGAGCAGTACTTC.

V is TRBV10-3 and J is TRBJ1-5; perhaps TRBD1 as D (6 bases). The CDR3 spans 14 residues. Between the trimmed V and J ends, which lost 2 bases and 10 bases, there was a span of 15 bases. Germline V CDR1 and CDR2: ENHRY, SYGVKD. The DNA of the CDR3 is TGTGCCATCAGTGAGACTTCTGAACAGGGACCCCAGCATTTT. This translates into CAISETSEQGPQHF.

V gene TRBV18 combines with J gene TRBJ1-2, with 10 bases matching TRBD1. This CDR3 spans 14 amino acids. V was clipped by 6 bases and J by 7 bases; unmatched bases: 8. Germline-derived CDR1 and CDR2 are KGHSH and LQKENI. Here the CDR3 DNA reads TGTGCCAGCTCGAGGGACAGGGGAGCCTCTGGCTACACCTTC. Protein sequence: CASSRDRGASGYTF.

The chain couples TRBV11-2 to TRBJ1-2; TRBD1 matches 9 bases. This CDR3 spans 14 amino acids. J gave up 7 bases and V 3 bases, and 6 bases lay outside the gene matches. Germline CDR1 is SGHAT and CDR2 is FQNNGV. The CDR3 sequence: CASSLSWDRAGYTF. The CDR3 coding sequence is TGTGCCAGCAGCTTGTCTTGGGACAGGGCTGGCTACACCTTC.

This sequence joins TRBV27 and TRBJ2-5, with D possibly TRBD1 on 6 matching bases. The CDR3 runs 15 residues. Germline V CDR1 and CDR2: MNHEY, SMNVEV (reference sequence). V was cut by 0 bases and J by 5 bases, with 13 bases left in between. This chain's CDR3 is CASSLSRGIGETQYF. CDR3 nucleotide sequence: TGTGCCAGCAGTTTATCAAGGGGGATTGGGGAGACCCAGTACTTC.

Concerning this clone: The same CDR3 also results from other DNA sequences found in this sample. The chain recombines TRBV27 with TRBJ2-3, with D hard to call. CDR1 is MNHEY and CDR2 is SMNVEV in the germline V gene (reference sequence). The CDR3 runs 14 residues. Trimming pared 6 bases from V and 0 bases from J, leaving 10 bases between. CDR3 nucleotides: TGTGCCAGCAGCTTAAGCTCTAGCACAGATACGCAGTATTTT. It encodes CASSLSSSTDTQYF.

The chain couples TRBV18 to TRBJ1-1, with 7 bases identical to TRBD1. Per germline, CDR1 KGHSH and CDR2 LQKENI. Trimming took 4 bases from V and 5 from J; bases not matched to a gene: 7. CDR3 length: 14 residues. CDR3 nucleotide sequence: TGTGCCAGCTCACGTGACAGGGCCAGAACTGAAGCTTTCTTT. It is translated as CASSRDRARTEAFF.

The CDR3 DNA is TGTGCCAGCAGTCTCGACAGGGGGCGGGACGAGCAGTACTTC. Protein product: CASSLDRGRDEQYF. The rearrangement joins TRBV11-2 to TRBJ2-7, with TRBD1 matching over 10 bases. Germline V gene data show CDR1 as SGHAT and CDR2 as FQNNGV. CDR3 size: 14 residues. J was trimmed by 5 bases and V by 6 bases; bases with no gene match: 7.

The rearrangement uses TRBV13 and TRBJ2-5; 8 bases fit TRBD1. J lost 4 bases, V lost 5 bases, and 6 bases had no gene match. The germline CDR1 and CDR2 sequences are PRHDT and FYEKMQ (reference sequence). There are 14 residues in the CDR3. The CDR3 DNA follows: TGTGCCAGCAGCCCCCCAGGGGGCGGAGAGACCCAGTACTTC. Translation gives CASSPPGGGETQYF. The full variable domain, in which reference TRBV13 and TRBJ2-5 provide the parts outside the CDR3, is AAGVIQSPRHLIKEKRETATLKCYPIPRHDTVYWYQQGPGQDPQFLISFYEKMQSDKGSIPDRFSAQQFSDYHSELNMSSLELGDSALYFCASSPPGGGETQYFGPGTRLLVL.

This clone was observed a few times. The junction does not match germline at one end; this may be a read error. The chain uses TRBV11-2 and TRBJ2-7; 10 bases agree with TRBD2. The CDR3 contains 15 residues. Germline V CDR1 and CDR2: SGHAT, FQNNGV. This CDR3 is CASSSGTSASYERYF. The CDR3 DNA follows: TGTGCCAGCAGCTCCGGGACTAGCGCGTCCTACGAGCGGTACTTC. Full variable domain (remainder filled in from reference TRBV11-2 and TRBJ2-7): EAGVAQSPRYKIIEKRQSVAFWCNPISGHATLYWYQQILGQGPKLLIQFQNNGVVDDSQLPKDRFSAERLKGVDSTLKIQPAKLEDSAVYLCASSSGTSASYERYFGPGTRLTVT.

This clone was counted ten times or more. V usage is TRBV9 and J usage is TRBJ2-7, with 8 bases lining up with TRBD1. Unmatched junction bases numbered 3, after V lost 1 base and J lost 6 bases. The CDR3 contains 13 residues. Germline lookup yields CDR1 SGDLS and CDR2 YYNGEE. CDR3 sequence (DNA): TGTGCCAGCAGCGTATCCGGACAGGGCGAGCAGTACTTC. Its protein product is CASSVSGQGEQYF. The full variable domain, with the rest looked up from reference TRBV9 and TRBJ2-7, is DSGVTQTPKHLITATGQRVTLRCSPRSGDLSVYWYQQSLDQGLQFLIQYYNGEERAKGNILERFSAQQFPDLHSELNLSSLELGDSALYFCASSVSGQGEQYFGPGTRLTVT.

The chain joins TRBV6-1 to TRBJ1-2, with a possible D match to TRBD1 (6 bases). Per germline, CDR1 MNHNS and CDR2 SASEGT. The CDR3 is 11 residues long. The V and J ends lost 6 bases and 7 bases respectively, with 9 bases between them. The CDR3 region is CASSRGSGYTF. DNA for the CDR3: TGTGCCAGCAGCAGGGGTTCTGGCTACACCTTC.

This clone was detected once. The rearrangement uses TRBV5-1 and TRBJ2-5, with D maybe TRBD1 (5 bases). From germline, CDR1 is SGHRS and CDR2 YFSETQ. Deletions cut 2 bases from V and 5 bases from J, with 13 bases between. The CDR3 consists of 14 residues. Here the CDR3 DNA reads TGCGCCAGCAGCTTCCAAGGGGCTGAGGAGACCCAGTACTTC. Protein sequence: CASSFQGAEETQYF.

This clone has a handful of counts. The chain combines TRBV6-5 with TRBJ1-6; tentatively, D is TRBD1 (6 bases). Trimming took off 6 bases at V and 8 bases at J, with 11 bases between the two ends. Germline CDR1 reads MNHEY; CDR2 reads SVGAGI. The CDR3 length is 13 residues. Here the CDR3 DNA reads TGTGCCAGCAGGACAGGCTACGATTCACCCCTCCACTTT. This sequence encodes CASRTGYDSPLHF.

The chain has TRBV3-1 (or the pseudogene TRBV3-2) and TRBJ1-3, with 10 bases matching TRBD1. This CDR3 contains 13 residues. CDR1 is LGHDT, CDR2 YNNKEL, per germline (reference sequence). The V gene end was trimmed by 1 base and the J gene end by 13 bases; junction bases not matched to a gene: 4. The CDR3 DNA sequence: TGTGCCAGCAGCCAAGGGGACAGGGGACGAATATATTTT. Protein: CASSQGDRGRIYF.

This chain joins TRBV7-2 and TRBJ1-1, with TRBD1 matching 9 bases. V dropped 4 bases and J dropped 2; count of bases not matched to a gene: 8. The CDR3 is 16 residues long. The germline V gene encodes CDR1 SGHTA and CDR2 FQGNSA. In DNA, the CDR3 is TGTGCCAGCAGCTCACCGGGACAGGGAGACAACACTGAAGCTTTCTTT. Translated, it gives CASSSPGQGDNTEAFF.

The chain combines TRBV6-2 or TRBV6-3 with TRBJ2-7; TRBD2 agrees at 9 bases. The CDR3 sequence is 16 residues long. With V trimmed by 0 bases and J by 3 bases, 6 bases remained unmatched. Germline lookup yields CDR1 MNHEY and CDR2 SVGEGT. CDR3 protein: CASSYSRVSGSYEQYF. In nucleotides, the CDR3 is TGTGCCAGCAGTTACTCGAGAGTTAGCGGGAGCTACGAGCAGTACTTC.

The genes are TRBV27 and TRBJ2-5, with a weak D call TRBD1 (6 bases). V shed 4 bases and J shed 5 bases, with 14 bases lying between them. CDR3 length: 14 residues. Germline loops: CDR1 MNHEY, CDR2 SMNVEV (reference sequence). DNA of the CDR3: TGTGCCAGCAGTTATTCACAGGGCTGGGAGACCCAGTACTTC. Encoded protein: CASSYSQGWETQYF.

Points on this clone: The same CDR3 is also encoded by other DNA sequences in this sample. The V and J genes are TRBV9 and TRBJ1-2; tentatively, D is TRBD1 (6 bases). CDR3 length: 14 amino acids. Germline CDR1 reads SGDLS; CDR2 reads YYNGEE. Trimming stripped 0 bases from V and 2 bases from J, with 8 bases between. CDR3 DNA: TGTGCCAGCAGCGTAGGTACAGGGAACTATGGCTACACCTTC. Protein sequence: CASSVGTGNYGYTF.

This chain links TRBV9 with TRBJ2-7, with 8 bases that match TRBD1. The germline V gene encodes CDR1 SGDLS and CDR2 YYNGEE. Unmatched junction bases numbered 4, after V lost 3 bases and J lost 2 bases. The CDR3 has 14 amino acids. The CDR3 bases are TGTGCCAGCAGCGCCGGACAGGGACCCTACGAGCAGTACTTC. This codes for CASSAGQGPYEQYF.

This clone was seen a few times. The V call is TRBV11-2, the J call TRBJ2-7; the D gene is possibly TRBD1 (6 bases). Trimming left V 2 bases short and J 6 bases short, with 11 bases between. The CDR3 loop spans 13 amino acids. Looked up from germline, CDR1 is SGHAT and CDR2 is FQNNGV. In nucleotides, the CDR3 is TGTGCCAGCAGCTTAATTGGACAGATCGAGCAGTACTTC. Its translation: CASSLIGQIEQYF.

V gene TRBV4-3 combines with J gene TRBJ1-2, with D maybe TRBD1 (6 bases). The germline gives CDR1 LGHNA, CDR2 YSLEER. Deletions cut 0 bases from V and 1 base from J, with 12 bases between. This CDR3 region has 16 residues. The CDR3 loop reads CASSQERTANNYGYTF. CDR3 coding DNA: TGCGCCAGCAGCCAAGAAAGGACAGCGAATAACTATGGCTACACCTTC.

The chain links TRBV9 to TRBJ2-1, with TRBD1 matching over 8 bases. CDR1 SGDLS and CDR2 YYNGEE come from the germline V gene. Losses at the gene ends were 0 bases for V and 8 bases for J; bases not matched to a gene: 4. This CDR3 region has 14 residues. The chain's CDR3 is CASSVEDRGYEQFF. The CDR3 DNA reads TGTGCCAGCAGCGTAGAAGACAGGGGATATGAGCAGTTCTTC.

The V gene is TRBV3-1 (or the pseudogene TRBV3-2), the J gene TRBJ2-7; 9 nucleotides match TRBD2. Germline V gives CDR1 LGHDT, CDR2 YNNKEL (reference sequence). J lost 4 bases, V lost 1 base, and 5 bases had no gene match. The CDR3 length is 15 residues. In nucleotides, the CDR3 is TGTGCCAGCAGCCAAGCAGCGGGAGGCCCGTACGAGCAGTACTTC. This translates into CASSQAAGGPYEQYF.

The chain carries TRBV5-1 and TRBJ2-2; 9 bases match TRBD1. The CDR3 runs 16 residues. V was clipped by 3 bases and J by 4 bases; unmatched bases: 7. Germline values: CDR1 SGHRS, CDR2 YFSETQ. Here the CDR3 reads CASSSYRGRGTGELFF. The CDR3 DNA sequence: TGCGCCAGCAGCTCGTACAGGGGGCGAGGCACCGGGGAGCTGTTTTTT.

This chain links TRBV27 with TRBJ2-7; D may be TRBD2 (6 bases). Looked up from germline, CDR1 is MNHEY and CDR2 is SMNVEV (reference sequence). Deletions cut 0 bases from V and 3 bases from J, with 15 bases between. The CDR3 loop spans 16 amino acids. The CDR3 DNA follows: TGTGCCAGCAGTTTATCGGCCCCCGGGGGAGTCTACGAGCAGTACTTC. Translation gives CASSLSAPGGVYEQYF.

This clone has only a few counts. The J gene is TRBJ1-1, the V gene TRBV6-1; D possibly corresponds to TRBD1 (6 bases). Trimming took off 1 base at V and 11 bases at J, with 14 bases between the two ends. Germline-derived CDR1 and CDR2 are MNHNS and SASEGT. The CDR3 has 13 residues. The CDR3 region is CASSEEDRSSAFF. CDR3 bases: TGTGCCAGCAGTGAAGAGGACAGAAGCTCGGCTTTCTTT.